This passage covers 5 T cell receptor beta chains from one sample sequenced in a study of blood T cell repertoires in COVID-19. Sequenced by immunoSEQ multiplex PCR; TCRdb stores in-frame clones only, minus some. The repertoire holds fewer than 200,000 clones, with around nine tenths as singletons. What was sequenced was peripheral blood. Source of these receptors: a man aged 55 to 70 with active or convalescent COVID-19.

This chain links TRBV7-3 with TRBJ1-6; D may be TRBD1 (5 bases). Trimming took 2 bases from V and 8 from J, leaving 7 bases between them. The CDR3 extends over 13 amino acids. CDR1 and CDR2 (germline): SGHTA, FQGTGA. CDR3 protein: CASSLGGDSPLHF. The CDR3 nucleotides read TGTGCCAGCAGCTTAGGGGGGGATTCACCCCTCCACTTT.

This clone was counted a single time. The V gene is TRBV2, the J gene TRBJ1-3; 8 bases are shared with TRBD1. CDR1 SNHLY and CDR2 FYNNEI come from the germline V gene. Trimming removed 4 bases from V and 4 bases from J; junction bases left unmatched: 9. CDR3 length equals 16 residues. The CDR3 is CASSAFDRGAGNTIYF. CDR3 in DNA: TGTGCCAGCAGTGCTTTCGACAGGGGAGCAGGAAACACCATATATTTT.

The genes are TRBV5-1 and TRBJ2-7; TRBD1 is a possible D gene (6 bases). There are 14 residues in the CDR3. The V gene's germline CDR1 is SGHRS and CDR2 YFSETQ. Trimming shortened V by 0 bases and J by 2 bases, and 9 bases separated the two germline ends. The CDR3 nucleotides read TGCGCCAGCAGCTTGGGGACAGAACCCTACGAGCAGTACTTC. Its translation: CASSLGTEPYEQYF.

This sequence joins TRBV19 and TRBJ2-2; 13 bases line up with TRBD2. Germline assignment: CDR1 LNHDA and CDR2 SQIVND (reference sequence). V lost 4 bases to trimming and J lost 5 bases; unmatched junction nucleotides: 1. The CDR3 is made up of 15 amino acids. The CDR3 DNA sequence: TGTGCCAGTAGTACGGGACTAGCGGGGACCGGGGAGCTGTTTTTT. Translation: CASSTGLAGTGELFF. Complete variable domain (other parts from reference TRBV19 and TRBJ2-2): DGGITQSPKYLFRKEGQNVTLSCEQNLNHDAMYWYRQDPGQGLRLIYYSQIVNDFQKGDIAEGYSVSREKKESFPLTVTSAQKNPTAFYLCASSTGLAGTGELFFGEGSRLTVL.

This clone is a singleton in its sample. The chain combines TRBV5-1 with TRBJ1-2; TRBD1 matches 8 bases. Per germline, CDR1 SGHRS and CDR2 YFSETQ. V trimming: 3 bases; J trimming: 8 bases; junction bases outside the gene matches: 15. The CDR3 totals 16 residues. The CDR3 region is CASSSLPYGTGNGYTF. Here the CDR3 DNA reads TGCGCCAGCAGCTCCCTACCTTACGGGACAGGTAACGGCTACACCTTC.